These T cell receptor beta chains were read from a single sample in a study of cytomegalovirus exposure and HLA in healthy donors. Measured with immunoSEQ multiplex PCR; TCRdb has only the in-frame clones, and not every one. The repertoire holds some 170,000 clones, with approximately 76% as singletons. Sequenced input: PBMCs. The receptors here all came from a man aged 55 to 70 in good health and CMV-seronegative. Each CDR3 is given with its conserved first and last residue. A D gene is named only where the DNA matches it firmly. Some rows have no size entry. The others give once, few or many, or a class for an expanded clone.

abundance,d_gene,v_gene,j_gene,CDR3aa,CDR3nt
.,TRBD2,TRBV27,TRBJ2-1,CASSSGRSGGFREQFF,TGTGCCAGCAGTTCAGGGCGTAGCGGGGGGTTCAGGGAGCAGTTCTTC
few,TRBD1,TRBV28,TRBJ2-7,CASSTTGGDYEQYF,TGTGCCAGCAGTACGACAGGGGGGGACTACGAGCAGTACTTC
.,TRBD1,TRBV7-2,TRBJ2-7,CASSLGAGGTPQEYF,TGTGCCAGCAGCTTAGGAGCAGGGGGTACACCCCAGGAGTACTTC
.,.,TRBV11-2,TRBJ2-1,CASSSNGGEQFF,TGTGCCAGCAGCTCCAATGGGGGGGAGCAGTTCTTC
.,.,TRBV11-2,TRBJ2-2,CASSLVFRTDTGELFF,TGTGCCAGCAGCTTAGTATTTAGGACAGACACCGGGGAGCTGTTTTTT
.,TRBD2,TRBV25-1,TRBJ2-5,CASGLAGGRRETQYF,TGTGCCAGCGGACTAGCGGGCGGGCGGCGAGAGACCCAGTACTTC
.,.,TRBV18,TRBJ2-7,CASSPFDGSQGSEQYF,TGTGCCAGCTCCCCATTCGATGGGTCACAGGGCAGCGAGCAGTACTTC
.,.,TRBV7-2,TRBJ2-7,CASSRRTSYEQYF,TGTGCCAGCAGCCGACGGACTTCCTACGAGCAGTACTTC
.,TRBD1,TRBV9,TRBJ1-2,CASSSLEGAEGYTF,TGTGCCAGCAGCTCACTGGAGGGGGCAGAAGGCTACACCTTC
.,.,TRBV18,TRBJ2-7,CASSPGSTGGVEQYF,TGTGCCAGCTCACCAGGATCGACAGGCGGTGTCGAGCAGTACTTC